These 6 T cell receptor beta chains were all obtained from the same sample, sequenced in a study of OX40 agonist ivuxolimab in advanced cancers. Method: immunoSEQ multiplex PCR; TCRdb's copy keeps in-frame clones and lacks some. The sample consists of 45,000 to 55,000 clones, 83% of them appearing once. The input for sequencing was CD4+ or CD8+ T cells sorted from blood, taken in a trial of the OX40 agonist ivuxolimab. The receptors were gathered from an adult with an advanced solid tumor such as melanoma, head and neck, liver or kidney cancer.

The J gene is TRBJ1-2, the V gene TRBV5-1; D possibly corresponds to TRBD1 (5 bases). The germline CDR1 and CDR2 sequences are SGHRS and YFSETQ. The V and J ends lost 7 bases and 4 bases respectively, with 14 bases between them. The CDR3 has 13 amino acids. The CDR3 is CASGSEDTYGYTF. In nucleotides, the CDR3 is TGCGCCAGCGGATCGGAGGACACCTATGGCTACACCTTC.

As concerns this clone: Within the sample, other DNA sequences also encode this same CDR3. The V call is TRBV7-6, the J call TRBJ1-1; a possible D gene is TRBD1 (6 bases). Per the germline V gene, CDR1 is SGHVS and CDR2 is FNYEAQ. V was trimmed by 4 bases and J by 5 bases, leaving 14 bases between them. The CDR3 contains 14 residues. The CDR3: CASSSRRGRTEAFF. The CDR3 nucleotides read TGTGCCAGCAGCTCCCGCAGGGGTCGGACTGAAGCTTTCTTT.

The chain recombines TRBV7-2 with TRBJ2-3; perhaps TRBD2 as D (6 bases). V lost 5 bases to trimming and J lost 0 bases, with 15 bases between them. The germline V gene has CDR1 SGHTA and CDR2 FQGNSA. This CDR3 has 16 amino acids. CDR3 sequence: CASSRQWGVSTDTQYF. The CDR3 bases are TGTGCCAGCAGCCGCCAATGGGGGGTCAGCACAGATACGCAGTATTTT.

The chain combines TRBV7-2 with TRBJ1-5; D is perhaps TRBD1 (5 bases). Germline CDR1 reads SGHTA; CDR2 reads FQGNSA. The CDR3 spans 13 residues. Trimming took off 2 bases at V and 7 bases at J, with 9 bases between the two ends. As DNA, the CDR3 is TGTGCCAGCAGCTTAAAGGGGTTGCAGCCCCAGCATTTT. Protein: CASSLKGLQPQHF.

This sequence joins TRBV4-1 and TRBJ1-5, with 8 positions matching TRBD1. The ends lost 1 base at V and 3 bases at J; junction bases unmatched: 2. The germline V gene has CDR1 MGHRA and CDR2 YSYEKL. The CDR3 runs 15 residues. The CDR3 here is CASSQGTGYNQPQHF. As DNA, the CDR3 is TGCGCCAGCAGCCAAGGGACAGGGTACAATCAGCCCCAGCATTTT.

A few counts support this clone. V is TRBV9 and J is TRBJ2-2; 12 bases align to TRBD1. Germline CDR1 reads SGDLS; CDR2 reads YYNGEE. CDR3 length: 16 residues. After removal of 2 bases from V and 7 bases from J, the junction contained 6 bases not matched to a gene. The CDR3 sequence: CASSVGTGGAYGELFF. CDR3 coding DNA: TGTGCCAGCAGCGTCGGGACAGGGGGCGCATACGGGGAGCTGTTTTTT. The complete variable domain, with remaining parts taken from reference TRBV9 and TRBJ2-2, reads DSGVTQTPKHLITATGQRVTLRCSPRSGDLSVYWYQQSLDQGLQFLIQYYNGEERAKGNILERFSAQQFPDLHSELNLSSLELGDSALYFCASSVGTGGAYGELFFGEGSRLTVL.